This T cell receptor (beta chain) was observed in a study of T cells after yellow fever vaccination. The CDR3 totals 15 residues. Trimming shortened V by 1 base and J by 10 bases, and 19 bases separated the two germline ends. CDR1 LNHNV and CDR2 YYDKDF come from the germline V gene (reference sequence). The 5'RACE template-switching step produced TCR cDNA and added a universal primer site and UMIs. TCRdb ran MiXCR on the 5' RACE reads and lists one entry per CDR3 protein. In the table there are 550,000 or so distinct CDR3 sequences, 15% to 20% of which are singletons. This TCR derives from a man aged 30 to 39 who received the YFV17D yellow fever vaccine. The sequencing here drew on PBMCs, taken 15 days after the yellow fever booster vaccination. The V call is TRBV15, the J call TRBJ1-1; tentatively, D is TRBD1 (6 bases). CDR3 DNA: TGTGCCACCAGCAGAGGAAGGCAGGGGCTGACAGGAGCTTTCTTT. Its translation: CATSRGRQGLTGAFF. The full variable domain, in which reference TRBV15 and TRBJ1-1 provide the parts outside the CDR3, is DAMVIQNPRYQVTQFGKPVTLSCSQTLNHNVMYWYQQKSSQAPKLLFHYYDKDFNNEADTPDNFQSRRPNTSFCFLDIRSPGLGDTAMYLCATSRGRQGLTGAFFGQGTRLTVV.